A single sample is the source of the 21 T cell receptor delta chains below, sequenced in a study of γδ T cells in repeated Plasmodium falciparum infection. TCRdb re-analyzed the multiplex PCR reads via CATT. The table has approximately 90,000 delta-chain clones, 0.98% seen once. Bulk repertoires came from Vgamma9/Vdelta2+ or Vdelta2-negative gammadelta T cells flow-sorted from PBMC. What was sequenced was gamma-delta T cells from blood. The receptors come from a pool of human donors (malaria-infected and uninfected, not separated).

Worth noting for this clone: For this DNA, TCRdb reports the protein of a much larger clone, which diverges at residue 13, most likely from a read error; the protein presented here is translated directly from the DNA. The CDR3 loop is CALLIFPTPYVCKLIF. Here the CDR3 DNA reads TGTGCTCTTCTGATCTTCCCCACCCCGTACGTATGTAAACTCATCTTT. The rearrangement links TRDV1 to TRDJ1, with TRDD2 as a possible D gene (5 bases). TCRdb records no J gene; here it was assigned by comparing the DNA to germline. The CDR3 contains 16 residues. Trimming cost V 8 bases and J 7 bases, with 26 bases left between them. Germline CDR1 TSWWSYY, CDR2 QGS.

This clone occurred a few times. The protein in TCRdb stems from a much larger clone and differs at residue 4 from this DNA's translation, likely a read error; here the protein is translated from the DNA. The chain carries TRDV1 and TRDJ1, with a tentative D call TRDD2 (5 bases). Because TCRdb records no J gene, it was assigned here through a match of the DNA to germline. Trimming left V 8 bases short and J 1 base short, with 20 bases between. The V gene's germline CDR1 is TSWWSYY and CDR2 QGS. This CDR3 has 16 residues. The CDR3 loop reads CALPTAPGRSTDKLIF. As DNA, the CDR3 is TGTGCTCTTCCTACGGCTCCTGGACGGAGCACCGATAAACTCATCTTT.

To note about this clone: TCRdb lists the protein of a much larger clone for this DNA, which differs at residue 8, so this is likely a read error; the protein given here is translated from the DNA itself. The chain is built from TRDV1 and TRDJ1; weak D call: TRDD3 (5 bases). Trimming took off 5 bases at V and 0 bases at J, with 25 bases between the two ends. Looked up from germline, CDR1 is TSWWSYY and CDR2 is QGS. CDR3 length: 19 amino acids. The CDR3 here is CALGRRSEQVGTYTDKLIF. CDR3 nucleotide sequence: TGTGCTCTTGGGAGACGTTCCGAACAGGTGGGGACTTACACCGATAAACTCATCTTT.

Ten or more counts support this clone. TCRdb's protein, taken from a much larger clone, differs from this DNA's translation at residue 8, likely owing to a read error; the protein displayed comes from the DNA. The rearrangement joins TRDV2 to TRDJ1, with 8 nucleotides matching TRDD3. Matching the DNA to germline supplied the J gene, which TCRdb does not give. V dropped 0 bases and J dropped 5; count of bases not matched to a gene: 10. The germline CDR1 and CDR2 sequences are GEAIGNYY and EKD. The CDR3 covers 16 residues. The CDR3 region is CACDTVSPGDKDKLIF. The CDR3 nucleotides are TGTGCCTGTGACACCGTTTCGCCGGGGGATAAAGATAAACTCATCTTT.

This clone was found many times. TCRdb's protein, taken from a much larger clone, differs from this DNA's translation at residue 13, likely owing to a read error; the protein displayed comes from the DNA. CDR3 loop: CACDSTGGYGSWGTRQMFF. In DNA form, the CDR3 reads TGTGCCTGTGACAGTACTGGGGGATACGGCTCCTGGGGCACCCGACAGATGTTTTTC. The chain joins TRDV2 to TRDJ3; 13 bases map to TRDD3. The CDR3 sequence is 19 residues long. CDR1 and CDR2 from the germline V gene are GEAIGNYY and EKD.

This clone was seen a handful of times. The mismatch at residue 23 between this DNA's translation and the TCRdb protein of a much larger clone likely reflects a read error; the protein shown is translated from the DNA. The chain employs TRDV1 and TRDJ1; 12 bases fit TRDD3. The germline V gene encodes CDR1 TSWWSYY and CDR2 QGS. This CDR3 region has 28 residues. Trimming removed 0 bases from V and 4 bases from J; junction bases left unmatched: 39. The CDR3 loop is CALGELGPTTYWGIPRNLLNPRVDKLIF. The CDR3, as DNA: TGTGCTCTTGGGGAACTAGGGCCTACTACCTACTGGGGGATACCCCGTAATCTGCTAAATCCGAGGGTCGATAAACTCATCTTT.

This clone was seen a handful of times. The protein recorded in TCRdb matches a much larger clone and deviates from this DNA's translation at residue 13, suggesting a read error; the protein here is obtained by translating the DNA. The CDR3 DNA reads TGTGCTCTTGGGAATTGGCCTTCCCACCCCCTTAACATCGATAAACTCATCTTT. This translates into CALGNWPSHPLNIDKLIF. The chain carries TRDV1 and TRDJ1, with a weak D call TRDD2 (6 bases). No J segment appears in TCRdb, so it was assigned here by matching the sequence to germline. The CDR3 extends over 18 amino acids. Germline lookup yields CDR1 TSWWSYY and CDR2 QGS. Trimming removed 5 bases from V and 4 bases from J, with 26 bases in between.

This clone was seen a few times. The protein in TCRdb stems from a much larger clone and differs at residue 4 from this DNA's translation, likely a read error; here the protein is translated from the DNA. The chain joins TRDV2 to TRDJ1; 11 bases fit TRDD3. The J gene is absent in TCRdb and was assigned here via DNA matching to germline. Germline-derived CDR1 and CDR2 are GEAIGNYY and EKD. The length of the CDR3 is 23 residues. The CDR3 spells CACGTAPARGVGDTTYLPGKLIF. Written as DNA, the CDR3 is TGTGCCTGTGGCACCGCCCCGGCACGTGGAGTGGGGGATACGACCTACCTACCTGGTAAACTCATCTTT.

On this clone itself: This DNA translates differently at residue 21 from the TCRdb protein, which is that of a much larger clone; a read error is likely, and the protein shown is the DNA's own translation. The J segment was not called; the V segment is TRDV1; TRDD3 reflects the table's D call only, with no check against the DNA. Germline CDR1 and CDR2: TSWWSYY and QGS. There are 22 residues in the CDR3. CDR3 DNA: TGTGCTCTTGGGGAACGGAGGTTACTCTCTGGGGGATGTTGTAAGGGGTCCTTTAAACTCACCTTT. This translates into CALGERRLLSGGCCKGSFKLTF.

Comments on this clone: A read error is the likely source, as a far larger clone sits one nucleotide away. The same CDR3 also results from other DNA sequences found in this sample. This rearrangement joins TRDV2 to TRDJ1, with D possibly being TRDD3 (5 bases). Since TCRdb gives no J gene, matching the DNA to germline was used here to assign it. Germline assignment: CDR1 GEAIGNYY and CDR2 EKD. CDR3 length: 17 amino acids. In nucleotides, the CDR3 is TGTGCCTGCGACACTGGTCGTCCCGAGGCAATCTCCGATAAACTCATCTTT. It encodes CACDTGRPEAISDKLIF.

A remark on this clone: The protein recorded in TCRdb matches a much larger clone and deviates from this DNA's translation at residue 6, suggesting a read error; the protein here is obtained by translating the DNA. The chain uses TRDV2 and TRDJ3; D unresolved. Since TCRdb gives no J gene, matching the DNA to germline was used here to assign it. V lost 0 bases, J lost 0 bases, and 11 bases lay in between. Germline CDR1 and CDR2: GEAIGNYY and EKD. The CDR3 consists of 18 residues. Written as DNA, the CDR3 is TGTGCCTGTGACACCATTACTAAAAGCTCCTGGGACACCCGACAGATGTTTTTC. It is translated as CACDTITKSSWDTRQMFF.

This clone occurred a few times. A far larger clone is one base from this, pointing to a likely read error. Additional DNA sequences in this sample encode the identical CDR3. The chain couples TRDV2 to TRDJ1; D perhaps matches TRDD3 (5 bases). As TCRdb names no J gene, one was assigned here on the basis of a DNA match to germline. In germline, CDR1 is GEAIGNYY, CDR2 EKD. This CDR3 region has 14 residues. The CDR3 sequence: CACDLMGYTDKLIF. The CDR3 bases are TGCGCCTGTGACCTCATGGGGTACACCGATAAACTCATCTTT.

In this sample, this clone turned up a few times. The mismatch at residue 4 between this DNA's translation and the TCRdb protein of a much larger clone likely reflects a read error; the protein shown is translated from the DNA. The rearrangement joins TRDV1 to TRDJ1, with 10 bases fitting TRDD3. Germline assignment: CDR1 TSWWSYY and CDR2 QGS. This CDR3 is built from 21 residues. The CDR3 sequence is CALEELVPPRGWGIHTDKLIF. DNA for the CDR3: TGTGCTCTTGAGGAACTTGTACCCCCCCGGGGATGGGGGATACACACCGATAAACTCATCTTT.

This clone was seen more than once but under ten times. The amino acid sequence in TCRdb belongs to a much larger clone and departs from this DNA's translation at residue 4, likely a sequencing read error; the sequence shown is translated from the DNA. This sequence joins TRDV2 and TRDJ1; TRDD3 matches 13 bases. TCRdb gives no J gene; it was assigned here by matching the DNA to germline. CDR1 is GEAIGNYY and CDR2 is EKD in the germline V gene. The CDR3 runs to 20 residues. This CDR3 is CACGTLLGDTRGDDTDKLIF. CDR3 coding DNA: TGTGCCTGTGGCACCTTACTGGGGGATACGCGCGGCGACGACACCGATAAACTCATCTTT.

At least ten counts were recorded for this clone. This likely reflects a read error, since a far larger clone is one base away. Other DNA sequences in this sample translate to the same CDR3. The CDR3 here is CALGSIRGWGVTDKLIF. CDR3 in DNA: TGTGCCCTTGGGTCAATTCGAGGGTGGGGGGTCACCGATAAACTCATCTTT. V is TRDV1 and J is TRDJ1; tentatively, D is TRDD3 (6 bases). This CDR3 contains 17 residues. CDR1 is TSWWSYY and CDR2 is QGS in the germline V gene.

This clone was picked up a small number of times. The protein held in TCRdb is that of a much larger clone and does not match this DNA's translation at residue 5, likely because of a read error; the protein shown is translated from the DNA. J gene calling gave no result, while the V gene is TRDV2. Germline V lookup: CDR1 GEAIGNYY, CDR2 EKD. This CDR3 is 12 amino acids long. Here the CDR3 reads CACRAGARRVIF. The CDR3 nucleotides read TGTGCCTGTCGGGCTGGGGCCCGTCGGGTCATCTTT.

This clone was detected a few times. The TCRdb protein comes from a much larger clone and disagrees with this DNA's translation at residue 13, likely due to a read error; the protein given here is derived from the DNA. The CDR3 sequence is CALGKVRVSTRWRLTYTDKLIF. The DNA for the CDR3 is TGTGCTCTTGGGAAAGTAAGAGTCTCAACCCGCTGGAGGCTTACGTACACCGATAAACTCATCTTT. The J gene is TRDJ1, the V gene TRDV1; D not certain. Since TCRdb gives no J gene, matching the DNA to germline was used here to assign it. Trimming stripped 5 bases from V and 0 bases from J, with 34 bases between. This CDR3 has 22 amino acids. Looked up from germline, CDR1 is TSWWSYY and CDR2 is QGS.

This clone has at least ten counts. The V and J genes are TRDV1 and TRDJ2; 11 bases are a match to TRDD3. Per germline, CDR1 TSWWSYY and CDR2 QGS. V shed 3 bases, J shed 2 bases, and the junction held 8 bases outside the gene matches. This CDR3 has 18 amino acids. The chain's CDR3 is CALGDVIGGYDLTAQLFF. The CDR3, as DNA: TGTGCTCTTGGGGATGTCATTGGGGGATACGACTTGACAGCACAACTCTTCTTT.

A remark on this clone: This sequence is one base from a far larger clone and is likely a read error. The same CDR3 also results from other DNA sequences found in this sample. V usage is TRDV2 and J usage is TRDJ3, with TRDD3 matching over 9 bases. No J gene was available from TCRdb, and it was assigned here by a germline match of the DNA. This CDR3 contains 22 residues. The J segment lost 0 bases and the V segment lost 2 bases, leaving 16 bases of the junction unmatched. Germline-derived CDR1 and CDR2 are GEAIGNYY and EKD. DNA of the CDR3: TGTGCCTGTGACAGAGAGTTTGGCGGGGGATACCCAAGCTCCTGGGACACCCGACAGATGTTTTTC. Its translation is CACDREFGGGYPSSWDTRQMFF.

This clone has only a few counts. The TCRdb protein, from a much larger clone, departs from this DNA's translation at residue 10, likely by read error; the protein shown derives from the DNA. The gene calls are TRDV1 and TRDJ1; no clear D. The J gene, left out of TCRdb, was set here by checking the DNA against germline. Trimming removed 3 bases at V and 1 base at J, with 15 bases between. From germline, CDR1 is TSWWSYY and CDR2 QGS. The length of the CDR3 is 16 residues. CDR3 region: CALGDPLTGCTDKLIF. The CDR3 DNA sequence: TGTGCTCTTGGGGACCCATTAACCGGGTGCACCGATAAACTCATCTTT.

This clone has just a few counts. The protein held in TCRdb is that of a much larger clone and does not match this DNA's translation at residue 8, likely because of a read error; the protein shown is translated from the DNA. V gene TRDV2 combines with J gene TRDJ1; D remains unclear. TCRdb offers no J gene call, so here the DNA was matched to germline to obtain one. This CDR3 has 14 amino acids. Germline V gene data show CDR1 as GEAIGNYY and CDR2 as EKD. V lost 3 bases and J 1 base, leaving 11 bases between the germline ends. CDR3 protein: CACDHLDRTDKLIF. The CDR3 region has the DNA TGTGCCTGTGACCATCTCGACCGCACCGATAAACTCATCTTT.